A selection of T cell receptor beta chains follows, all from one sample in a study of T cell responses to AZD1222 COVID-19 vaccine. The repertoire was sequenced with immunoSEQ multiplex PCR; TCRdb's copy has only in-frame clones and lacks some. The repertoire holds around 100,000 clones, with approximately 84% as singletons. This specimen consisted of peripheral blood, obtained on day 0 of AZD1222 vaccination. The receptor source for this set is an adult in good health. The CDR3 runs from the conserved cysteine through the conserved F or W. Each record gives: V gene, clone size, J gene, D gene, CDR3 DNA, CDR3 protein. The D gene is left open where the match is weak. For some rows the clone size is stated as once, few or many, or as a class when expanded; others skip it.

>TRBV24-1|-|TRBJ2-3|-
TGTGCCACCAGTGATACATCTGACAGATATACGCAGTATTTT
CATSDTSDRYTQYF
>TRBV4-3|-|TRBJ2-3|-
TGCGCCAGCAGCCAATTGATAGGGGACACGCAGTATTTT
CASSQLIGDTQYF
>TRBV5-4|-|TRBJ2-3|TRBD2
TGTGCCAGCAGCTTGGTGCTAGCGGGAGGGGATACGCAGTATTTT
CASSLVLAGGDTQYF
>TRBV7-2|-|TRBJ1-2|-
TGTGCCAGCAGCATCTTACAGGAAGCCGGCTACACCTTC
CASSILQEAGYTF
>TRBV7-2|-|TRBJ1-3|-
TGTGCCAGCACCCTCCAACCGACGGCCTCTGGAAACACCATATATTTT
CASTLQPTASGNTIYF
>TRBV9|-|TRBJ2-3|TRBD2
TGTGCCAGCAGCGCCCAAAGTACTAGCGGGGCCCTCACAGATACGCAGTATTTT
CASSAQSTSGALTDTQYF
>TRBV19|-|TRBJ2-1|TRBD2
TGTGCCAGTAGTAGAGCGGGAGGTCGTTCCTACAATGAGCAGTTCTTC
CASSRAGGRSYNEQFF
>TRBV5-6|-|TRBJ1-1|-
TGTGCCAGCAGACCTAGGGGTCAGACGAACACTGAAGCTTTCTTT
CASRPRGQTNTEAFF
>TRBV12-3/TRBV12-4|many|TRBJ2-3|-
TGTGCCAGCAGCCGAGGTGGAGATACGCAGTATTTT
CASSRGGDTQYF
>TRBV13|-|TRBJ2-7|TRBD1
TGTGCCAGCAGCTTCCGGGACAGGCCTCTCTACGAGCAGTACTTC
CASSFRDRPLYEQYF
>TRBV27|-|TRBJ2-5|-
TGTGCCAGCAGCCACGGCGCGTGGGAGACCCAGTACTTC
CASSHGAWETQYF
>TRBV12-3/TRBV12-4|-|TRBJ1-2|-
TGTGCCATCCCCGGGGCAGCTTCTGGCTACACCTTC
CAIPGAASGYTF